This T cell receptor beta chain was identified in a study of blood T cell repertoires in COVID-19. Overall study context: There were acute and convalescent COVID-19 samples, and they came from the United States, Italy and Spain. PBMCs, B-cell-depleted T cells, or T cells provided the cDNA or gDNA that made up the material.

Authors' analysis steps: It was from reference gene primer amplification that nucleated cell counts were estimated. Clones were sequenced by immunoSEQ multiplex PCR, and TCRdb holds only the in-frame ones, with some missing. Clone size and V and J calls were adopted from that table, with D and trimming inferred from the DNA. Among around 70,000 clones, roughly 84% were seen once, and the ten largest hold 8.5% to 10%. This TCR came from a woman aged 45-59 years with acute or convalescent COVID-19. The sequenced sample consisted of peripheral blood.

CDR3 bases: TGTGCCAGTAGCCCGGGACTAGGGCTTTATTGGCAGTTCTTC. It translates to CASSPGLGLYWQFF. This sequence joins TRBV19 and TRBJ2-1; 8 positions agree with TRBD2. The CDR3 is 14 amino acids. Germline CDR1 and CDR2: LNHDA and SQIVND (reference sequence). Trimming at V came to 6 bases and at J to 12 bases, leaving 13 bases not matched to a gene.